One T cell receptor beta chain is described in this entry. The entry originates in a study of patients and donors after allogeneic stem cell transplantation. TCRdb reprocessed the RT-PCR reads with MiXCR, giving one entry per CDR3 protein. The repertoire has approximately 200,000 distinct CDR3 sequences, roughly two fifths of them found once; the top ten carry 33%. Trimming left V 1 base short and J 4 bases short, with 10 bases between. The CDR3 has 14 residues. Germline CDR1 is MNHEY and CDR2 is SMNVEV (reference sequence). Specimen: blood, either unsorted or a sorted T cell fraction (not recorded which). This TCR came from a human donor who was either an allogeneic HSCT recipient or a stem cell or donor lymphocyte infusion donor (not recorded which). It is not recorded whose cells these are; they may come from a transplant donor. The rearrangement links TRBV27 to TRBJ1-2; D gene uncertain. CDR3 DNA: TGTGCCAGCAGTTTATATGGCTGGGCCTATGGCTACACCTTC. Translated, it gives CASSLYGWAYGYTF.